This TCR beta chain was retrieved from a study of vaccination and CD4 T cells after COVID-19. Background on the study: Samples taken post-COVID came a median around 100 days after diagnosis, ranging from 35 to 161. Control cultures used a CEFX viral epitope pool, an HIV-1 Nef peptide pool, or no peptide.

Time point here: late sampling 161 to 241 days after vaccination in a few convalescent patients. Treatment given: roughly 10-day PBMC culture with coronavirus spike peptide pools or control peptides (ViraFEST assay). Note on this clonotype: Antigen unknown.

Points from the study as a whole: Convalescent patients saw a median 86.3% of their reactive clones show up only after vaccination.

Oncomine TCR Beta short-read sequencing was applied to DNA from cultured CD4+ T cells. Each CDR3 protein gets one entry after TCRdb re-called the PCR reads with MiXCR. The sample carries tens of thousands of distinct CDR3 sequences, 46% recorded once. CDR1 is MNHNS, CDR2 SASEGT, per germline. This CDR3 is 16 amino acids long. Trimming took 6 bases from V and 7 from J, leaving 24 bases between them. The chain combines TRBV6-1 with TRBJ2-5, with a tentative D call TRBD2 (5 bases). The specimen was CD4+ T cells from blood, cultured in vitro, collected about 7 months after SARS-CoV-2 vaccination. The origin of this receptor is a human donor who had recovered from COVID-19. CDR3 protein: CASSLISGLQSGTQYF. In DNA form, the CDR3 reads TGTGCCAGCAGCCTCATCAGCGGACTGCAGAGCGGGACCCAGTACTTC.